This entry describes one TCR beta chain. The data are from a study of blood T cell repertoires in COVID-19. About the study: COVID-19 samples from acute and convalescent phases originated in the United States, Italy and Spain. Nucleic acid was either cDNA or gDNA, and it came from T cells, B-cell-depleted T cells, or PBMCs.

The assay was immunoSEQ multiplex PCR, and TCRdb's table has in-frame clones only and misses some. This sample carries 25,000 to 40,000 clones, 90% of them seen once, and the ten largest clones take approximately 1%. The ends lost 8 bases at V and 6 bases at J; junction bases unmatched: 11. CDR3 length: 15 amino acids. Germline CDR1 MNHEY, CDR2 SVGAGI. The TCR comes from a man in his 70s with active or convalescent COVID-19. This chain connects TRBV6-5 to TRBJ1-5; TRBD1 matches 9 bases. Material for sequencing was peripheral blood. CDR3 bases: TGTGCCAGCGGGGGAGTTGACAGGGGGGCTCAGCCCCAGCATTTT. Residues: CASGGVDRGAQPQHF.